The 28 T cell receptor beta chains given below trace back to one sample, sequenced in a study of spatial heterogeneity in lung cancer. As for time point: blood at routine non-recurrence follow-up after resection. TCRdb used MiXCR to reprocess the 5' RACE reads, holding one entry per CDR3 protein. The sample lists 100,000 to 120,000 distinct CDR3 sequences, roughly a tenth occurring once. The starting material was PBMCs, obtained at follow-up. These TCRs come from a female donor with early-stage non-small cell lung cancer.

Many counts were recorded for this clonotype. The chain has TRBV28 and TRBJ1-5; 7 bases match TRBD1. J lost 6 bases, V lost 7 bases, and 3 bases had no gene match. Germline CDR1 is MDHEN and CDR2 is SYDVKM. This CDR3 spans 12 amino acids. The CDR3 loop is CASTTGSQPQHF. CDR3 nucleotide sequence: TGTGCCAGCACGACAGGGAGTCAGCCCCAGCATTTT.

There are many counts of this clonotype. The chain links TRBV29-1 to TRBJ1-1; 9 nucleotides align to TRBD1. The V gene end was trimmed by 7 bases and the J gene end by 0 bases; junction bases not matched to a gene: 3. Per the germline V gene, CDR1 is SQVTM and CDR2 is ANQGSEA. CDR3 length equals 13 residues. This CDR3 reads CSGGQGMNTEAFF. The DNA of the CDR3 is TGCAGCGGAGGACAGGGGATGAACACTGAAGCTTTCTTT. Complete variable domain (other parts from reference TRBV29-1 and TRBJ1-1): SAVISQKPSRDICQRGTSLTIQCQVDSQVTMMFWYRQQPGQSLTLIATANQGSEATYESGFVIDKFPISRPNLTFSTLTVSNMSPEDSSIYLCSGGQGMNTEAFFGQGTRLTVV.

The rearrangement links TRBV7-6 to TRBJ2-1, with 10 bases identical to TRBD2. The CDR3 covers 17 residues. Germline trimming cut 5 bases from V and 3 bases from J; bases unmatched to any gene: 10. Germline V lookup: CDR1 SGHVS, CDR2 FNYEAQ. The CDR3: CASSPRPSSGSYNEQFF. The DNA of the CDR3 is TGTGCCAGCAGCCCCCGTCCATCTAGCGGGAGCTACAATGAGCAGTTCTTC.

The sample holds a few counts of this clonotype. V gene TRBV5-1 combines with J gene TRBJ2-7, with D unresolved. Germline lookup yields CDR1 SGHRS and CDR2 YFSETQ. The CDR3 sequence is 15 residues long. V shed 3 bases and J shed 2 bases, with 15 bases lying between them. Here the CDR3 DNA reads TGCGCCAGCAGCTCAACAGCGACTCTTACCTACGAGCAGTACTTC. This gives the protein CASSSTATLTYEQYF.

J is TRBJ1-3 and V is TRBV18; D is ambiguous. Per the germline V gene, CDR1 is KGHSH and CDR2 is LQKENI. V lost 6 bases and J 3 bases, leaving 12 bases between the germline ends. The CDR3 length is 14 residues. Here the CDR3 reads CASSVDFGGNTIYF. The CDR3 nucleotides read TGTGCCAGCTCCGTGGATTTCGGTGGAAACACCATATATTTT.

This clonotype occurred a few times. The genes are TRBV11-2 and TRBJ2-2; no firm D call. The V and J ends lost 3 bases and 3 bases respectively, with 14 bases between them. The V gene's germline CDR1 is SGHAT and CDR2 FQNNGV. The CDR3 is made up of 16 amino acids. The CDR3: CASSLSVIRDTGELFF. CDR3 bases: TGTGCCAGCAGCTTGAGTGTGATACGTGACACCGGGGAGCTGTTTTTT.

This clonotype showed up many times. V gene TRBV28 combines with J gene TRBJ1-5, with TRBD1 matching 8 bases. Losses at the gene ends were 5 bases for V and 6 bases for J; bases not matched to a gene: 6. Germline V gives CDR1 MDHEN, CDR2 SYDVKM. The CDR3 has 14 residues. The CDR3 DNA reads as TGTGCCAGCAGTACGTACACAGGGGGTCAGCCCCAGCATTTT. It translates to CASSTYTGGQPQHF.

This clonotype came up a few times. V gene TRBV27 combines with J gene TRBJ2-6; tentatively, D is TRBD2 (5 bases). Germline CDR1 MNHEY, CDR2 SMNVEV (reference sequence). The CDR3 loop spans 17 amino acids. The V and J ends lost 0 bases and 1 base respectively, with 10 bases between them. The CDR3 sequence is CASSLSFGMSGANVLTF. CDR3 nucleotide sequence: TGTGCCAGCAGTTTATCATTCGGGATGTCTGGGGCCAACGTCCTGACTTTC. The variable domain in full, completed from reference TRBV27 and TRBJ2-6, reads EAQVTQNPRYLITVTGKKLTVTCSQNMNHEYMSWYRQDPGLGLRQIYYSMNVEVTDKGDVPEGYKVSRKEKRNFPLILESPSPNQTSLYFCASSLSFGMSGANVLTFGAGSRLTVL.

This clonotype occurred a few times. The genes are TRBV5-1 and TRBJ2-5; D may be TRBD1 or TRBD2 (5 bases each). V dropped 4 bases and J dropped 4 bases, with 14 bases sitting between them. Germline V gene lookup returns CDR1 SGHRS and CDR2 YFSETQ. This CDR3 spans 14 amino acids. CDR3 sequence: CASSEGRGRETQYF. CDR3 DNA: TGCGCCAGCAGCGAGGGACGGGGTAGAGAGACCCAGTACTTC.

In this sample, this clonotype turned up a few times. Relative to the germline gene, one junction end is altered; a read error may explain this. The chain recombines TRBV7-7 with TRBJ2-1; D unresolved. Germline V lookup: CDR1 SSHAT, CDR2 FNYEAQ (reference sequence). This CDR3 spans 15 amino acids. CDR3 loop: CASRNPDKLYNEQFF. The DNA of the CDR3 is TGTGCTAGCAGGAACCCAGACAAGCTATACAATGAGCAGTTCTTC.

This clonotype appeared a few times. The chain combines TRBV28 with TRBJ2-7, with 7 nucleotides matching TRBD2. The V and J ends lost 5 bases and 3 bases, in that order; junction bases with no gene match: 4. Germline loops: CDR1 MDHEN, CDR2 SYDVKM. This CDR3 is 13 amino acids long. The CDR3 DNA follows: TGTGCCAGCAGTCGAGCGGGAAACTACGAGCAGTACTTC. Translated, it gives CASSRAGNYEQYF.

There are a few counts of this clonotype. The chain links TRBV5-1 to TRBJ2-7, with 7 bases that match TRBD1. CDR3 length: 14 residues. With 5 bases clipped from V and 0 bases from J, the junction kept 5 bases outside the gene matches. Germline values: CDR1 SGHRS, CDR2 YFSETQ. The CDR3 DNA reads as TGCGCCAGCAGGCCCCGGGACAGCTCCTACGAGCAGTACTTC. Amino acids: CASRPRDSSYEQYF.

J is TRBJ1-6 and V is TRBV18; tentatively, D is TRBD1 (5 bases). Trimming took 5 bases from V and 8 from J, leaving 10 bases between them. Germline V gives CDR1 KGHSH, CDR2 LQKENI. CDR3 size: 13 residues. DNA for the CDR3: TGTGCCAGCTCATCGGGGCGGGATTCACCCCTCCACTTT. Translated: CASSSGRDSPLHF.

The V and J genes are TRBV10-2 and TRBJ2-3, with TRBD2 matching 9 bases. The germline V gene encodes CDR1 WSHSY and CDR2 SAAADI. V dropped 4 bases and J dropped 6; count of bases not matched to a gene: 5. This CDR3 region has 14 residues. The CDR3 here is CASSGTSVGDTQYF. The CDR3 DNA reads TGCGCCAGCAGTGGGACTAGCGTTGGGGATACGCAGTATTTT.

CDR3 in DNA: TGTGCCAGCGTCCACCAGGGCTCCACTGAAGCTTTCTTT. It encodes CASVHQGSTEAFF. The chain has TRBV6-5 and TRBJ1-1, with a possible D match to TRBD1 (5 bases). The germline CDR1 and CDR2 sequences are MNHEY and SVGAGI. The CDR3 consists of 13 residues. Between the trimmed V and J ends, which lost 8 bases and 4 bases, there was a span of 14 bases.

This clonotype was found a few times. The chain joins TRBV6-2 or TRBV6-3 to TRBJ2-7; no clear D. CDR3 length equals 12 residues. CDR1 and CDR2 (germline): MNHEY, SVGEGT. V was pared by 6 bases and J by 2 bases, with 8 bases between. The CDR3 region has the DNA TGTGCCAGCAGCCAGGTTCCCTACGAGCAGTACGTC. This sequence encodes CASSQVPYEQYV.

This clonotype was observed at least ten times. The chain employs TRBV6-1 and TRBJ1-1; no reliable D call. This CDR3 region has 12 residues. CDR1 MNHNS and CDR2 SASEGT come from the germline V gene. With 6 bases removed from V and 7 bases from J, the gap between germline ends came to 12 bases. The CDR3 is CASSGLPFEAFF. The CDR3 DNA reads TGTGCCAGCAGCGGGTTACCATTTGAAGCTTTCTTT.

This rearrangement joins TRBV6-1 to TRBJ1-2; a possible D gene is TRBD1 (5 bases). The CDR3 consists of 11 residues. The germline V and J ends were trimmed by 8 bases and 4 bases, with 8 bases remaining between them. Germline V gene lookup returns CDR1 MNHNS and CDR2 SASEGT. CDR3 sequence reads: CASPTGYGYTF. The CDR3 region has the DNA TGTGCCAGCCCAACAGGCTATGGCTACACCTTC.

J is TRBJ2-7 and V is TRBV12-3 or TRBV12-4; D is unclear. The CDR3 is 15 residues long. V shed 6 bases and J shed 0 bases, with 15 bases lying between them. The CDR3 DNA reads TGTGCCAGCAGAGAAGGACGGATAAGCTCCTACGAGCAGTACGTC. Amino acid sequence: CASREGRISSYEQYV.

This clonotype was counted only a few times. The chain is built from TRBV7-9 and TRBJ2-5; D remains unclear. The CDR3 spans 15 residues. With 5 bases removed from V and 0 bases from J, the gap between germline ends came to 13 bases. Per germline, CDR1 SEHNR and CDR2 FQNEAQ (reference sequence). CDR3 region: CASSPTWTDQETQYF. The CDR3 DNA is TGTGCCAGCAGCCCAACTTGGACGGACCAAGAGACCCAGTACTTC.

This clonotype was seen many times. This rearrangement joins TRBV27 to TRBJ2-3; D ambiguous. The CDR3 runs 15 residues. Germline V gene data show CDR1 as MNHEY and CDR2 as SMNVEV (reference sequence). Trimming cost V 2 bases and J 0 bases, with 9 bases left between them. CDR3 amino acids: CASSLQAGSTDTQYF. CDR3 in DNA: TGTGCCAGCAGTTTACAAGCAGGAAGCACAGATACGCAGTATTTT.

This clonotype was found a few times. V gene TRBV6-5 combines with J gene TRBJ2-6, with D possibly being TRBD1 (6 bases). The CDR3 extends over 16 amino acids. From germline, CDR1 is MNHEY and CDR2 SVGAGI. V gave up 10 bases and J gave up 0 bases, with 16 bases separating them. The CDR3 region is CATRDILNSGANVLTF. CDR3 in DNA: TGTGCCACACGGGACATCCTCAACTCTGGGGCCAACGTCCTGACTTTC.

The V call is TRBV5-4, the J call TRBJ2-1; TRBD2 aligns across 8 bases. The CDR3 is 16 amino acids. V gave up 3 bases and J gave up 4 bases; unmatched junction bases: 9. CDR1 and CDR2 from the germline V gene are SGHNT and YYREEE (reference sequence). The CDR3 spells CASSSKTSGTYNEQFF. The CDR3 DNA is TGTGCCAGCAGCTCTAAAACTAGCGGTACATACAATGAGCAGTTCTTC.

Here the CDR3 reads CSARFLLNYGYTF. DNA of the CDR3: TGCAGTGCTAGATTCCTTTTAAACTATGGCTACACCTTC. The chain employs TRBV20-1 and TRBJ1-2; D uncertain. The CDR3 has 13 residues. V was cut by 2 bases and J by 2 bases, with 9 bases left in between. In germline, CDR1 is DFQATT, CDR2 SNEGSKA (reference sequence).

This clonotype was recorded at least ten times. This chain links TRBV29-1 with TRBJ2-1; no reliable D call. V lost 6 bases, J lost 3 bases, and 6 bases lay in between. Looked up from germline, CDR1 is SQVTM and CDR2 is ANQGSEA. This CDR3 spans 11 amino acids. As DNA, the CDR3 is TGCAGCGTGGAGAACTACAATGAGCAGTTCTTC. As protein: CSVENYNEQFF.

This clonotype came up many times. The V and J genes are TRBV29-1 and TRBJ1-1; possible D gene TRBD1, 5 bases. Trimming removed 4 bases from V and 4 bases from J, with 10 bases in between. This CDR3 has 12 residues. The V gene's germline CDR1 is SQVTM and CDR2 ANQGSEA. As DNA, the CDR3 is TGCAGCGTTGGAAAACAGGCCACTGAAGCTTTCTTT. Its translation: CSVGKQATEAFF.

The chain recombines TRBV18 with TRBJ2-7; D is perhaps TRBD1 (6 bases). The germline V gene has CDR1 KGHSH and CDR2 LQKENI. This CDR3 is 16 amino acids long. The V end lost 4 bases, the J end lost 4 bases, and 20 bases lay between the germline ends. In DNA form, the CDR3 reads TGTGCCAGCTCACGGTCGGACAGTGGGGGCATTTACGAGCAGTACGTC. It specifies CASSRSDSGGIYEQYV.

The V and J genes are TRBV3-1 and TRBJ2-7, with TRBD2 identical over 8 bases. Germline V gene sequence: CDR1 LGHDT, CDR2 YNNKEL (reference sequence). The CDR3 length is 14 residues. Unmatched junction bases numbered 3, after V lost 1 base and J lost 4 bases. CDR3 protein: CASSQAQRGYEQYF. The CDR3 coding sequence is TGTGCCAGCAGCCAAGCCCAGCGGGGGTACGAGCAGTACTTC.